This T cell receptor (beta chain) was recovered during a study of blood T cell repertoires in COVID-19. TCRdb's copy holds only in-frame clones and misses some; the assay was immunoSEQ multiplex PCR. The table has 85,000 or so clones, roughly 96% seen once. CDR1 is SGHAT and CDR2 is FQNNGV in the germline V gene. The CDR3 contains 18 residues. Deletions cut 1 base from V and 9 bases from J, with 22 bases between. The specimen was peripheral blood. The chain is built from TRBV11-2 and TRBJ1-6, with D possibly matching TRBD1 (5 bases). The clonotype originates from a human donor with active COVID-19. The donor label of this sample is uncertain. The CDR3 here is CASSLGMVDITRASPLHF. The CDR3 DNA sequence: TGTGCCAGCAGCTTAGGGATGGTGGACATCACCAGGGCTTCACCCCTCCACTTT.